A selection of T cell receptor beta chains follows, all from one sample in a study of chemoradiotherapy in HPV16-positive cancers. TCRdb's copy holds only in-frame clones and misses some; the assay was immunoSEQ multiplex PCR. The sample lists under 4,500 clones; around nine tenths were seen once. The source was blood, collected from a patient who underwent chemoradiotherapy. These receptor sequences come from a human donor with HPV-associated anogenital cancer. Each CDR3 is given with its conserved first and last residue. The D gene is left open where the match is weak. Where a row states a size, it is once, few, many or the class of an expanded clone; other rows omit it.

>TRBJ2-2|TRBV15|.|.
TGTGCCACCGGGTTGGGCGGGGAGCTGTTTTTT
CATGLGGELFF
>TRBJ2-7|TRBV5-5|.|.
TGTGCCAGCAGCCTTGACAGAGCGTACGAGCAGTACTTC
CASSLDRAYEQYF
>TRBJ1-4|TRBV14|.|.
TGTGCCAGCAGCGATTTTCGGGACACTAATGAAAAACTGTTTTTT
CASSDFRDTNEKLFF
>TRBJ2-4|TRBV2|.|TRBD1
TGTGCCAGCAGACAATCTACAGGGGGTACCAAAAACATTCAGTACTTC
CASRQSTGGTKNIQYF
>TRBJ2-4|TRBV5-1|.|.
TGCGCCAGCAGCCTCCACAGGGCCCGCAGCATTCAGTACTTC
CASSLHRARSIQYF
>TRBJ1-1|TRBV11-1|.|TRBD1
TGTGCCAGCAGCCCGGGGGACAGGGGTACTGAAGCTTTCTTT
CASSPGDRGTEAFF
>TRBJ2-7|TRBV5-1|.|TRBD1
TGCGCCAGCAGCTTGCATCAGGGGGCAAACATAAGGACCTACGAGCAGTACTTC
CASSLHQGANIRTYEQYF
>TRBJ2-6|TRBV7-2|.|TRBD1
TGTGCCAGCACCTCCTGGGGACAGGGTATCACTGGGGCCAACGTCCTGACTTTC
CASTSWGQGITGANVLTF
>TRBJ2-7|TRBV7-2|.|.
TGTGCCAGCAGGAGCCAGCCCCGAGGCGAGCAGTACTTC
CASRSQPRGEQYF
>TRBJ2-1|TRBV6-4|.|.
TGTGCCAGCAGTGAAAGTGTCGGCCGTCCTGAGCAGTTCTTC
CASSESVGRPEQFF
>TRBJ1-6|TRBV25-1|.|TRBD1
TGTGCCAGCAGCTGGGACAGGGGAGGTTCACCCCTCCACTTT
CASSWDRGGSPLHF
>TRBJ2-1|TRBV29-1|once|.
TGCAGCGTTGAAAGGGGCCATGAGCAGTTCTTC
CSVERGHEQFF
>TRBJ2-7|TRBV10-3|.|.
TGTGCCATCGGGGTGACGGACGAGCAGTACTTC
CAIGVTDEQYF
>TRBJ1-2|TRBV11-2|.|TRBD1
TGTGCCAGCCAAAAAAAACTAGGACAGGGGGGAGGCTACACCTTC
CASQKKLGQGGGYTF
>TRBJ2-1|TRBV5-1|.|.
TGCGCCAGCAGCTTGCAGGGTCACGAGCAGTTCTTC
CASSLQGHEQFF